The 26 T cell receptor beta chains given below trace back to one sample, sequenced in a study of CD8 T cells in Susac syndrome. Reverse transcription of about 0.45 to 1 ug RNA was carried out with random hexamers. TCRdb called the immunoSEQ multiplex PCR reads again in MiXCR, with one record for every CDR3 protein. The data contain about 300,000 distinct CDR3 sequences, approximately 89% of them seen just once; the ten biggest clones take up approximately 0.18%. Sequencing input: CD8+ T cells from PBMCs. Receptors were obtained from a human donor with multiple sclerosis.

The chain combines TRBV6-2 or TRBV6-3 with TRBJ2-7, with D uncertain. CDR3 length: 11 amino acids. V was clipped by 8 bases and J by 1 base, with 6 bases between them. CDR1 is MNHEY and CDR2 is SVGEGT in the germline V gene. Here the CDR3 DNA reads TGTGCCAGCGCGGCTTCCTACGAGCAGTACTTC. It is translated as CASAASYEQYF.

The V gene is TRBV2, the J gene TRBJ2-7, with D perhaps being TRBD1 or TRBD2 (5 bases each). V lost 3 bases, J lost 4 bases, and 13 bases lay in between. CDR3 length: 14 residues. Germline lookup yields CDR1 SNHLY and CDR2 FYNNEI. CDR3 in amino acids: CASSDRDRSYEQYF. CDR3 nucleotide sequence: TGTGCCAGCAGTGATCGGGACCGAAGTTACGAGCAGTACTTC.

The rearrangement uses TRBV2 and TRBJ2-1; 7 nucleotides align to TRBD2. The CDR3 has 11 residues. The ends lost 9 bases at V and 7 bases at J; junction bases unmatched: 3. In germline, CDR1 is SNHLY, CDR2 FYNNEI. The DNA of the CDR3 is TGTGCCAGGGGAGGGGAAAATGAGCAGTTCTTC. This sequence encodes CARGGENEQFF. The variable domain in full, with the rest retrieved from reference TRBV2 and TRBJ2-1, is EPEVTQTPSHQVTQMGQEVILRCVPISNHLYFYWYRQILGQKVEFLVSFYNNEISEKSEIFDDQFSVERPDGSNFTLKIRSTKLEDSAMYFCARGGENEQFFGPGTRLTVL.

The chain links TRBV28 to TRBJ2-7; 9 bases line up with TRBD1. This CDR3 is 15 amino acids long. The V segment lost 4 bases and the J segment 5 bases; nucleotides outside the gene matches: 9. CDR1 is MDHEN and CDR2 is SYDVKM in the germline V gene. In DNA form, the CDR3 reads TGTGCCAGCAGTTACCGGGGACAGGGAGTTAACGAGCAGTACTTC. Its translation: CASSYRGQGVNEQYF.

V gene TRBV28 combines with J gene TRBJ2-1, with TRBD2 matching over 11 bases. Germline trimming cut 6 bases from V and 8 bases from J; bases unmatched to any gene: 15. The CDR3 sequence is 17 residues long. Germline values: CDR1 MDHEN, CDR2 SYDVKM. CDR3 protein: CASRVLAGESPIDEQFF. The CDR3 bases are TGTGCCAGCAGGGTACTAGCGGGAGAGTCCCCCATCGATGAGCAGTTCTTC.

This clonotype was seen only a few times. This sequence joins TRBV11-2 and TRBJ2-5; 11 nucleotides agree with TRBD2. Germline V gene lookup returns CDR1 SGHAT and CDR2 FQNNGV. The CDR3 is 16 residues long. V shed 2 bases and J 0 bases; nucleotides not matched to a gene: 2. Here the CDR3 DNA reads TGTGCCAGCAGCTTAATGGGACTAGCGGACCAAGAGACCCAGTACTTC. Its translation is CASSLMGLADQETQYF.

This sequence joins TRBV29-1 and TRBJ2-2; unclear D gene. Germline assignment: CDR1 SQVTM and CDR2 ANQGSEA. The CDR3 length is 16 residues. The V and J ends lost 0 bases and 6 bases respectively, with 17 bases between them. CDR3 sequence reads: CSVEDLSQERPGELFF. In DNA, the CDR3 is TGCAGCGTTGAAGATTTAAGCCAGGAGCGACCCGGGGAGCTGTTTTTT.

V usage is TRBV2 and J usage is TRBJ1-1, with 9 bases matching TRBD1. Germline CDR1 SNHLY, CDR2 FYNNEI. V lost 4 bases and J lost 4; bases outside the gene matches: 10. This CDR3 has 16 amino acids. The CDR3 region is CASSAPGQGRGTEAFF. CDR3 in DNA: TGTGCCAGCAGTGCCCCGGGACAGGGACGAGGCACTGAAGCTTTCTTT.

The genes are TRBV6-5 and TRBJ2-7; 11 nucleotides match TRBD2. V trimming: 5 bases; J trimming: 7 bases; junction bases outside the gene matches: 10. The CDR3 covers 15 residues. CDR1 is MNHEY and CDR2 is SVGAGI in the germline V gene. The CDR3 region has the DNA TGTGCCAGCAGTCCCGGGACTAGCGGTTCGTGGGAGCAGTACTTC. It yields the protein CASSPGTSGSWEQYF.

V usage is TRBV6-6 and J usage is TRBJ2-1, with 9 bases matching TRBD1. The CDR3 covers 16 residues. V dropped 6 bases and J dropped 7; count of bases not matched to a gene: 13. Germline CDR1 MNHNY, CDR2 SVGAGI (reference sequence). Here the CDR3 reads CASRLSPGTGINEQFF. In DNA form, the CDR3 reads TGTGCCAGCAGACTATCCCCTGGGACAGGGATAAATGAGCAGTTCTTC.

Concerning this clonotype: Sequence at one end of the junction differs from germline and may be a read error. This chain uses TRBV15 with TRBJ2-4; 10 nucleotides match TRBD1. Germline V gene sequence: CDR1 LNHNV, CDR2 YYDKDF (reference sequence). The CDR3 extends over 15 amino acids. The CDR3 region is CAASSETGGINIQYF. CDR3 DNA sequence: TGTGCCGCCAGCAGCGAGACAGGGGGCATCAACATTCAGTACTTC.

As DNA, the CDR3 is TGTGCCAGCTCACCACCGGGACTAAGCTCCTACAATGAGCAGTTCTTC. Translated: CASSPPGLSSYNEQFF. The rearrangement joins TRBV18 to TRBJ2-1; 7 positions agree with TRBD2. With 0 bases clipped from V and 0 bases from J, the junction kept 2 bases outside the gene matches. CDR3 length equals 16 residues. Per the germline V gene, CDR1 is KGHSH and CDR2 is LQKENI.

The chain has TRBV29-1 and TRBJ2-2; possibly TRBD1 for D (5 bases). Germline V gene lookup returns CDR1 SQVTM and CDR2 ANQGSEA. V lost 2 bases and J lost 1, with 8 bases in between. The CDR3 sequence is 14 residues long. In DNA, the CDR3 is TGCAGCGTTGAAACGCAGGGGAACACCGGGGAGCTGTTTTTT. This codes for CSVETQGNTGELFF.

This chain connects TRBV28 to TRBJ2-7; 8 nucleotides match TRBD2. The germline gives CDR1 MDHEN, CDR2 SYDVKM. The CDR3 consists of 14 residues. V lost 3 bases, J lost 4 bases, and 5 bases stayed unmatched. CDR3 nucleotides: TGTGCCAGCAGTTTCTTCGGGAGGGCTTACGAGCAGTACTTC. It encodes CASSFFGRAYEQYF. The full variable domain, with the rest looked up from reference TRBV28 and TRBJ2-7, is DVKVTQSSRYLVKRTGEKVFLECVQDMDHENMFWYRQDPGLGLRLIYFSYDVKMKEKGDIPEGYSVSREKKERFSLILESASTNQTSMYLCASSFFGRAYEQYFGPGTRLTVT.

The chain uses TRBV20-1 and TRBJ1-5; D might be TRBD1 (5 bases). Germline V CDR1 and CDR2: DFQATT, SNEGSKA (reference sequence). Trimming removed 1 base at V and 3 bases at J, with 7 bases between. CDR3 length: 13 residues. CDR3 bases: TGCAGTGCTAGAGGGGACGCCAATCAGCCCCAGCATTTT. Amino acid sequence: CSARGDANQPQHF.

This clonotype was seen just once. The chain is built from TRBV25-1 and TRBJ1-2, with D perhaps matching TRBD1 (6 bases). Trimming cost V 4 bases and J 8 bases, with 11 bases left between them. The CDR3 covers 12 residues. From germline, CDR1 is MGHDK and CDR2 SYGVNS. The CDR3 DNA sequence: TGTGCCAGCAGTGTGGGGGCCAGGGGCTACACCTTC. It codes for CASSVGARGYTF.

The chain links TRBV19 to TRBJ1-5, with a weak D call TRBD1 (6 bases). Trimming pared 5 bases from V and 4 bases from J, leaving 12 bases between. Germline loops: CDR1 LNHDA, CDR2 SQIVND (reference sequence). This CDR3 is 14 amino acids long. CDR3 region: CASSAGHLNQPQHF. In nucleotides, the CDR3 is TGTGCCAGTAGTGCGGGACACCTAAATCAGCCCCAGCATTTT.

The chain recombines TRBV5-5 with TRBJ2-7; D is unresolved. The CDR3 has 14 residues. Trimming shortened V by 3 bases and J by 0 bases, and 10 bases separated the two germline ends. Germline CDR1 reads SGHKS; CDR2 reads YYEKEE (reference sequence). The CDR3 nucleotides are TGTGCCAGCAGCTCAGAGCTGAGCTCCTACGAGCAGTACTTC. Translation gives CASSSELSSYEQYF.

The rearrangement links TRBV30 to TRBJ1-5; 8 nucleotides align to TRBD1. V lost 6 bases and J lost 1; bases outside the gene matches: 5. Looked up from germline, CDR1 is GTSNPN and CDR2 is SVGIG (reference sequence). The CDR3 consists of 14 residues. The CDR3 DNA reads TGTGCCTGCCACCAGGGGGCGAGCAATCAGCCCCAGCATTTT. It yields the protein CACHQGASNQPQHF.

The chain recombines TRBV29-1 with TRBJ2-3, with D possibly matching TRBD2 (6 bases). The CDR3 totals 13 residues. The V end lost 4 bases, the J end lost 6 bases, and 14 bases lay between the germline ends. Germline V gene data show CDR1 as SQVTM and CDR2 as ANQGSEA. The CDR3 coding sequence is TGCAGCGTTGCGGGGGACGCATCGGATACGCAGTATTTT. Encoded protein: CSVAGDASDTQYF.

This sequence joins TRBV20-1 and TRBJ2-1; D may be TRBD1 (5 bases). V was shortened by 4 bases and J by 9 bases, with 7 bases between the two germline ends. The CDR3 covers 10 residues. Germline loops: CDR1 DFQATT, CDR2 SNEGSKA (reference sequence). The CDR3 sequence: CSAKGVEQFF. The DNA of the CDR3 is TGCAGTGCTAAAGGGGTTGAGCAGTTCTTC.

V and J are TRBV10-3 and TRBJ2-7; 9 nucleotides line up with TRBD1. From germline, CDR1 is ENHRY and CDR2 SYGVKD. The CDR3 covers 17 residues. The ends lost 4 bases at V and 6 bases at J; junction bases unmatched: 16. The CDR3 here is CAISAGQQGAALVEQYF. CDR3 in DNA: TGTGCCATCAGTGCGGGACAACAGGGGGCGGCGTTGGTCGAGCAGTACTTC.

CDR3: CASSFGVFQPQHF. The CDR3 DNA is TGTGCCAGCAGCTTTGGGGTTTTTCAGCCCCAGCATTTT. The chain links TRBV5-6 to TRBJ1-5, with unresolved D. CDR1 is SGHDT, CDR2 YYEEEE, per germline. The CDR3 length is 13 residues. With 2 bases removed from V and 6 bases from J, the gap between germline ends came to 9 bases.

The CDR3 region has the DNA TGTGCCAGCAGCTTTATCAGTTACACAGATACGCAGTATTTT. It codes for CASSFISYTDTQYF. This rearrangement joins TRBV7-2 to TRBJ2-3; D is unresolved. CDR1 and CDR2 (germline): SGHTA, FQGNSA. Trimming pared 3 bases from V and 2 bases from J, leaving 9 bases between. The CDR3 runs 14 residues.

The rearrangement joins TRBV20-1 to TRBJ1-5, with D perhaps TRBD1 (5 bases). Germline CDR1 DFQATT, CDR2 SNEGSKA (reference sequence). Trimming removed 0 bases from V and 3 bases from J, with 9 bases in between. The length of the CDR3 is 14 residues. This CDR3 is CSARDRQSNQPQHF. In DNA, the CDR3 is TGCAGTGCTAGAGACCGACAGTCCAATCAGCCCCAGCATTTT.

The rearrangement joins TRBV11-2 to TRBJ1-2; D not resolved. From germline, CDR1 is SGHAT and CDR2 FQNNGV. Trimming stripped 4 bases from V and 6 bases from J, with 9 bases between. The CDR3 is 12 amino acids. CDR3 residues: CASSSWKDGYTF. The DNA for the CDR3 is TGTGCCAGCAGCTCGTGGAAGGATGGCTACACCTTC.